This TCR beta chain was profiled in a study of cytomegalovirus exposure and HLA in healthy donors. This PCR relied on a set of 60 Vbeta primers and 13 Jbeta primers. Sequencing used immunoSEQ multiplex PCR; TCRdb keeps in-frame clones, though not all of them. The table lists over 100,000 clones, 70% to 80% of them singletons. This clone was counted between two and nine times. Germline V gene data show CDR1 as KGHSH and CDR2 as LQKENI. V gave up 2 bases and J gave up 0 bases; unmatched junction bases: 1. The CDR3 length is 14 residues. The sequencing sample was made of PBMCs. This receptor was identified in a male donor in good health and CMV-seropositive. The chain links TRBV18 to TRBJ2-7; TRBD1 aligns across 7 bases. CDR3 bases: TGTGCCAGCTCACCAGACAGGGCCTCCTACGAGCAGTACTTC. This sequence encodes CASSPDRASYEQYF.